A single sample is the source of the 10 T cell receptor beta chains below, sequenced in a study of CXCR3-negative and CXCR3-positive naive CD8 T cells. Study conclusions and caveats: The study found more hydrophobic TRB CDR3s in CXCR3-positive naive cells than in CXCR3-negative naive cells.

No antigen is known for these receptors. The TRB cDNA libraries were prepared by 5' RACE with UMI labels. TCRdb re-called the 5' RACE reads; one entry per CDR3 protein, DNA not given. This table lists some 150,000 distinct CDR3 sequences. The specimen was naive CXCR3+ CD8+ T cells from blood. Subset specified: CD45RO-CCR7+CD27+CD95- naive CD8+ T cells expressing CXCR3 (TNR3+). Source of these receptors: a human donor in good health. Some clones in this sample may be carry-over from other donors' samples.

The rearrangement links TRBV18 to TRBJ2-1; the TCRdb call, TRBD2, lacks DNA for checking. This CDR3 has 16 residues. Germline CDR1 and CDR2: KGHSH and LQKENI. The CDR3 sequence is CASSPELAGPYNEQFF.

This sequence joins TRBV29-1 and TRBJ2-1. Germline assignment: CDR1 SQVTM and CDR2 ANQGSEA. The CDR3 covers 14 residues. CDR3 residues: CSVGEHYSYNEQFF.

The chain carries TRBV7-7 and TRBJ1-5; checking the TCRdb D call of TRBD1 is not possible without DNA. Germline CDR1 SSHAT, CDR2 FNYEAQ (reference sequence). The CDR3 has 15 residues. CDR3 residues: CASSHAQRSNQPQHF. Full variable domain (outside the CDR3, taken from reference TRBV7-7 and TRBJ1-5): GAGVSQSPRYKVTKRGQDVTLRCDPISSHATLYWYQQALGQGPEFLTYFNYEAQPDKSGLPSDRFSAERPEGSISTLTIQRTEQRDSAMYRCASSHAQRSNQPQHFGDGTRLSIL.

The chain is built from TRBV29-1 and TRBJ1-1; TCRdb indicates TRBD1, and absent DNA this call remains unverified. The CDR3 spans 13 residues. Germline V lookup: CDR1 SQVTM, CDR2 ANQGSEA. CDR3 sequence: CSARTGRNTEAFF.

This sequence joins TRBV6-2 or TRBV6-3 and TRBJ2-1; with no DNA, the TCRdb D assignment of TRBD2 cannot be verified. Germline assignment: CDR1 MNHEY and CDR2 SVGEGT. The CDR3 runs to 14 residues. The CDR3: CASGEAGYVDEQFF.

The chain links TRBV12-3 or TRBV12-4 to TRBJ2-7; TCRdb's D call, TRBD1, is unchecked because there is no DNA. This CDR3 spans 11 amino acids. CDR3 amino acids: CASSIGQDQYF.

The chain employs TRBV7-8 and TRBJ2-7. Per the germline V gene, CDR1 is SGHVS and CDR2 is FQNEAQ. The CDR3 loop spans 13 amino acids. The CDR3 is CASSVGRTYEQYF.

V usage is TRBV5-5 and J usage is TRBJ2-1. There are 16 residues in the CDR3. Per germline, CDR1 SGHKS and CDR2 YYEKEE (reference sequence). CDR3 region: CASSLYAPPSGNEQFF. The full variable domain, rest sourced from reference TRBV5-5 and TRBJ2-1, is DAGVTQSPTHLIKTRGQQVTLRCSPISGHKSVSWYQQVLGQGPQFIFQYYEKEERGRGNFPDRFSARQFPNYSSELNVNALLLGDSALYLCASSLYAPPSGNEQFFGPGTRLTVL.

The gene calls are TRBV29-1 and TRBJ1-2; the TCRdb D gene call, TRBD1, has no DNA to confirm it. Germline V gene lookup returns CDR1 SQVTM and CDR2 ANQGSEA. The CDR3 totals 12 residues. CDR3 protein: CSGLGTGDGYTF. The entire variable domain, with the rest obtained from reference TRBV29-1 and TRBJ1-2, is as follows: SAVISQKPSRDICQRGTSLTIQCQVDSQVTMMFWYRQQPGQSLTLIATANQGSEATYESGFVIDKFPISRPNLTFSTLTVSNMSPEDSSIYLCSGLGTGDGYTFGSGTRLTVV.

This chain connects TRBV20-1 to TRBJ1-2. Per germline, CDR1 DFQATT and CDR2 SNEGSKA (reference sequence). This CDR3 has 13 amino acids. The CDR3: CSASEGLNYGYTF.